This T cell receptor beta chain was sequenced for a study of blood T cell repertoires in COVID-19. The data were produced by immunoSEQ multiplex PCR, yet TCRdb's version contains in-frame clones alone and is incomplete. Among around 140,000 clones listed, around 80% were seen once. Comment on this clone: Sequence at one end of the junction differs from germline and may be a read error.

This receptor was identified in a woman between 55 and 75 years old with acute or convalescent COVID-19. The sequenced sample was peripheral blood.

The CDR3 DNA sequence: TGTGCCAGCAGTGCGGTAGAGGGATTC. Protein product: CASSAVEGF. V is TRBV2 and J is TRBJ2-7; tentatively, D is TRBD2 (5 bases). Germline-derived CDR1 and CDR2 are SNHLY and FYNNEI. The CDR3 sequence is 9 residues long.